This TCR beta chain was captured in a study of post-analysis software for immune sequencing data (dated by TCRdb to between 2014 and 2017). With respect to the entire study: Recorded disease courses included relapsing-remitting, secondary progressive and progressive-relapsing multiple sclerosis, with some patients lacking subtype annotation. Patient repertoires were compared against roughly 12 previously published healthy control repertoires from donors aged about 6 to 27 years. A subset of samples was prepared in parallel using single-end sample barcoding, then pooled and co-amplified after Illumina adapter ligation. What the work shows at the level of the full study, not this receptor alone: The multiple sclerosis patient group was slightly younger than the control group. Direct clustering with F measure showed strong co-clustering of samples prepared in the same batch, prompting a batch-effect correction. Significantly lower normalized Chao1 diversity was found in multiple sclerosis patients than in controls, suggesting substantial peripheral T-cell clonal expansion.

On this clonotype: Its cognate antigen has yet to be identified. Base quality data are lacking; no much larger clone is found one base away.

To demonstrate the VDJtools post-analysis software, the study profiled TCR beta repertoires from the peripheral blood of 13 young patients with multiple sclerosis. The multiple sclerosis patients were children and adolescents ranging in age from roughly 6 to 15 years. The library was prepared using PCR. The listed sequencing device is Illumina HiSeq 2500. To reduce PCR and sequencing biases, unique molecular identifiers were incorporated into the TCR beta cDNA libraries. Per 1 to 10 million input T cells, approximately 500,000 cDNA molecules were obtained, such that each molecule approximated one T cell. The patient libraries were prepared and sequenced using the same protocol as the earlier healthy control dataset. Samples belonging to the same batch were prepared together, multiplexed and sequenced on a shared HiSeq lane. For the original study's pipeline: Raw barcoded reads were processed with MIGEC, discarding single-read molecular identifier groups before consensus assembly and CDR3 extraction. Clonotype tables were post-analysed with VDJtools, normalizing diversity by down-sampling all datasets to the smallest sample size. In repertoire overlap clustering, CDR3 amino acid sequences, but not nucleotide sequences, were matched to correct batch-related cross-sample contamination. TCRdb took the public reads, trimmed them with fastp at Q25, ran MiXCR for clone calling and kept in-frame beta chains. Rows are unified per CDR3 protein, each entry keeping the most common DNA and genes. The V and J calls here are based on TCRdb, not the publication. The sample table holds about 810,000 distinct CDR3 sequences, of which roughly 58% were seen once. The ten largest clones represent over 4% of the sample.

This receptor was obtained from a girl between 5 and 17 years old with multiple sclerosis. Material for sequencing was blood.

The CDR3 protein is CASIFTVGDSQRNEQFF. The DNA reads as follows: TGTGCCAGCATCTTCACGGTCGGGGACAGCCAACGTAATGAGCAGTTCTTC. Recombination connected TRBV3-1 to TRBJ2-1, with 7 middle bases fitting TRBD1. V lost 7 bases and J lost 7 bases, and the count of bases not matched to a germline gene is 19. Counted from cysteine to phenylalanine, this CDR3 has 17 amino acids. Solely the CDR3 DNA is kept, with 51 bases framed from the first base. From the germline V gene (reference sequence), CDR1 is LGHDT and CDR2 is YNNKEL.